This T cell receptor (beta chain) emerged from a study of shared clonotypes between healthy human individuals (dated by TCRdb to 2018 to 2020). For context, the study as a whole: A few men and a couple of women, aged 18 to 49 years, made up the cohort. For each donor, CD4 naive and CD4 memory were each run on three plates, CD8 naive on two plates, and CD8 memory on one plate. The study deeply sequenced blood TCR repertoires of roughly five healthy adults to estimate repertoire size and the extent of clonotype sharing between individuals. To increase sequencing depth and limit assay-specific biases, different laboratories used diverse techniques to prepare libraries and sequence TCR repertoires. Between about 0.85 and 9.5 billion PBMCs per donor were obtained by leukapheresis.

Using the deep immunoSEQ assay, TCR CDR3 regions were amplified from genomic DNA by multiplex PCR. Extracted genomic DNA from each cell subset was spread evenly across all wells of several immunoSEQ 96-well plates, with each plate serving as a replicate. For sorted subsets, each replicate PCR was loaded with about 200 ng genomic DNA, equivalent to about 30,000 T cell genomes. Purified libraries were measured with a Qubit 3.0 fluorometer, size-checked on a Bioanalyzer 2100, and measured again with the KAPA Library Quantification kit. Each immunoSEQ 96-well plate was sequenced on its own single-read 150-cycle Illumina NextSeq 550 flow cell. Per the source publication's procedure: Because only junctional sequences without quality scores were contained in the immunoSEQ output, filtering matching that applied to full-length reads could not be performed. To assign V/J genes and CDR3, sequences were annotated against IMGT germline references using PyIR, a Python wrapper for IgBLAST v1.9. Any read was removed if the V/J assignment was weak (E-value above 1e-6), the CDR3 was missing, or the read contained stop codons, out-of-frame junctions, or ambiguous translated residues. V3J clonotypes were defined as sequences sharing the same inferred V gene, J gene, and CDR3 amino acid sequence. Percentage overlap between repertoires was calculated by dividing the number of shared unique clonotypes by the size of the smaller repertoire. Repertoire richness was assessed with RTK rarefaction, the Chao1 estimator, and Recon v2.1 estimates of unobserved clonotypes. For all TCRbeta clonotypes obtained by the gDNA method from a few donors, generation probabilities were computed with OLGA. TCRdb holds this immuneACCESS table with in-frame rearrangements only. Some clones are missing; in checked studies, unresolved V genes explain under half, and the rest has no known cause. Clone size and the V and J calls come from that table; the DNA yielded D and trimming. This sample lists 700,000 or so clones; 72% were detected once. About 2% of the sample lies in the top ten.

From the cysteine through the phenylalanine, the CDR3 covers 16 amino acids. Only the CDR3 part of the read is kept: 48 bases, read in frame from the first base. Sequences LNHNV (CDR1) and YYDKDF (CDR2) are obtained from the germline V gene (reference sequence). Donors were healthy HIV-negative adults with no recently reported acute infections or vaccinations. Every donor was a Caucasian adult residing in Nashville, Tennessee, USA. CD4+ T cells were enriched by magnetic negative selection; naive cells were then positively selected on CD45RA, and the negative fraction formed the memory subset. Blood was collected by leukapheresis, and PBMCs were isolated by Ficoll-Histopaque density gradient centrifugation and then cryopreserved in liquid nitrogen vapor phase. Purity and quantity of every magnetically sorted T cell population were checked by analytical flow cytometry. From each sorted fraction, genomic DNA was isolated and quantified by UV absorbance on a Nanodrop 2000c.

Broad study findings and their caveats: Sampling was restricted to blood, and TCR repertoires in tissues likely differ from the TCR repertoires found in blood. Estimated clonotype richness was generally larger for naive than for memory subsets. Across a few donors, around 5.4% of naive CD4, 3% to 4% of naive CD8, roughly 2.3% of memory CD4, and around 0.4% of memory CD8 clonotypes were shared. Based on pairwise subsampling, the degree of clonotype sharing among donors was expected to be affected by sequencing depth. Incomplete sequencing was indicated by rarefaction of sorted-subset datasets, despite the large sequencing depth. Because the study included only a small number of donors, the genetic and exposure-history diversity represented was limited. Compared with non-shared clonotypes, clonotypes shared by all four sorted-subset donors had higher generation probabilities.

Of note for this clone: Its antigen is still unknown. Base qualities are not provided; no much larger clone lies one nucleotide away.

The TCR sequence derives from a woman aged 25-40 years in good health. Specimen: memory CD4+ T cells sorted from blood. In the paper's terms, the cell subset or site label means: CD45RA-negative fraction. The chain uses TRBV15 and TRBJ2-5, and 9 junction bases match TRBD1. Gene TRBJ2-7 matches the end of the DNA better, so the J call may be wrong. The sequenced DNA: TGTGCCACCAGCAGAGATGTGGGACAGGGAAGGTACGAGCAGTACTTC. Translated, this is CATSRDVGQGRYEQYF.